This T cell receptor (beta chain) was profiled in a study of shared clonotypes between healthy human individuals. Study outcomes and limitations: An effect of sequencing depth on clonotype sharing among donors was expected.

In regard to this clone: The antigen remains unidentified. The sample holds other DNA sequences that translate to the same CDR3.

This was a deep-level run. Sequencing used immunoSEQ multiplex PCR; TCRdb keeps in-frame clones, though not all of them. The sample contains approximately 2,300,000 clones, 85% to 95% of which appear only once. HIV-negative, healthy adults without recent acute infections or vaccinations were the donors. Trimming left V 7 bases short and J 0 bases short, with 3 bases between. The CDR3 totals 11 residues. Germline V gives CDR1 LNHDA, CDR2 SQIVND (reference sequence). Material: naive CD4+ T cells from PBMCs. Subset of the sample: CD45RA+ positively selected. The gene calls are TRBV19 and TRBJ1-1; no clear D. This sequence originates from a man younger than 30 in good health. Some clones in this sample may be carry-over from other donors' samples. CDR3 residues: CASILNTEAFF. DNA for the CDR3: TGTGCCAGTATTTTGAACACTGAAGCTTTCTTT.